The 13 T cell receptor beta chains reported below all come from one sample, sequenced in a study of T-cell memory formation after mild COVID-19. TCRdb recomputed calls from the 5' RACE reads with MiXCR, one row per CDR3 protein. The sample contains 300,000 to 400,000 distinct CDR3 sequences, approximately 21% of which appear only once. Sequenced: PBMCs or a T cell subset sorted from them (not recorded which). Receptors were obtained from an adult woman who had mild COVID-19 (a few samples of this study predate the infection). Cell type and time point are not known.

This clonotype was found a few times. The chain is built from TRBV4-2 and TRBJ1-1; D not certain. Trimming pared 0 bases from V and 1 base from J, leaving 9 bases between. Germline lookup yields CDR1 LGHNA and CDR2 YNFKEQ. This CDR3 has 15 amino acids. CDR3 DNA sequence: TGTGCCAGCAGCCAAGATAGGACGGCGAACACTGAAGCTTTCTTT. As protein: CASSQDRTANTEAFF.

The V call is TRBV4-1, the J call TRBJ2-3; TRBD2 aligns across 7 bases. The CDR3 sequence is 18 residues long. In germline, CDR1 is MGHRA, CDR2 YSYEKL. With V trimmed by 1 base and J by 5 bases, 15 bases remained unmatched. The CDR3: CASSQGALRGGRIDTQYF. Written as DNA, the CDR3 is TGCGCCAGCAGCCAAGGGGCCCTTCGGGGAGGGAGGATAGATACGCAGTATTTT.

This chain connects TRBV2 to TRBJ1-1, with TRBD1 identical over 12 bases. Trimming at V came to 7 bases and at J to 2 bases, leaving 5 bases not matched to a gene. CDR3 length: 15 amino acids. Germline CDR1 SNHLY, CDR2 FYNNEI. The CDR3 nucleotides are TGTGCCAGCATCCCCGGGACAGGGGGCAACACTGAAGCTTTCTTT. It translates to CASIPGTGGNTEAFF. The full variable domain, rest sourced from reference TRBV2 and TRBJ1-1, is EPEVTQTPSHQVTQMGQEVILRCVPISNHLYFYWYRQILGQKVEFLVSFYNNEISEKSEIFDDQFSVERPDGSNFTLKIRSTKLEDSAMYFCASIPGTGGNTEAFFGQGTRLTVV.

This chain uses TRBV5-1 with TRBJ2-1; 9 bases are a match to TRBD1. The length of the CDR3 is 16 residues. CDR1 and CDR2 from the germline V gene are SGHRS and YFSETQ. The ends lost 3 bases at V and 6 bases at J; junction bases unmatched: 10. For the CDR3, the DNA is TGCGCCAGCAGCTCCGACGGGACAGGGCTTGTCAATGAGCAGTTCTTC. Its protein product is CASSSDGTGLVNEQFF.

This chain links TRBV11-2 with TRBJ2-3; TRBD1 is a possible D gene (6 bases). CDR3 length: 14 amino acids. V gave up 2 bases and J gave up 5 bases, with 11 bases separating them. Looked up from germline, CDR1 is SGHAT and CDR2 is FQNNGV. The CDR3 loop reads CASSLFGGRDTQYF. CDR3 coding DNA: TGTGCCAGCAGCTTATTTGGGGGCAGAGATACGCAGTATTTT.

The chain employs TRBV20-1 and TRBJ2-7; tentative D call: TRBD2 (6 bases). Germline lookup yields CDR1 DFQATT and CDR2 SNEGSKA (reference sequence). Trimming took 4 bases from V and 2 from J, leaving 9 bases between them. This CDR3 spans 12 amino acids. CDR3 nucleotide sequence: TGCAGTGCTAACGGGGGAACCTACGAGCAGTACTTC. Its protein product is CSANGGTYEQYF.

The chain uses TRBV12-3 or TRBV12-4 and TRBJ2-5, with D perhaps TRBD1 (6 bases). CDR3 length: 16 amino acids. Trimming removed 3 bases at V and 2 bases at J, with 16 bases between. CDR3 sequence (DNA): TGTGCCAGCAGTTTGACAGGTTTGATCGCGCAAGAGACCCAGTACTTC. It is translated as CASSLTGLIAQETQYF.

The chain links TRBV20-1 to TRBJ2-7, with a possible D match to TRBD1 (6 bases). V lost 3 bases to trimming and J lost 0 bases, with 12 bases between them. The germline V gene has CDR1 DFQATT and CDR2 SNEGSKA (reference sequence). This CDR3 is built from 14 residues. The CDR3 DNA follows: TGCAGTGCTAGCAGGACAGTCAGCTCCTACGAGCAGTACTTC. Its protein is CSASRTVSSYEQYF.

This clonotype was counted a few times. The J gene is TRBJ2-6, the V gene TRBV7-3; perhaps TRBD2 as D (6 bases). The CDR3 has 17 residues. Germline V gene sequence: CDR1 SGHTA, CDR2 FQGTGA. The V and J ends lost 6 bases and 0 bases respectively, with 15 bases between them. The DNA for the CDR3 is TGTGCCAGCAGTCGGAGGGGCGCAAGCTCTGGGGCCAACGTCCTGACTTTC. It encodes CASSRRGASSGANVLTF.

The V call is TRBV5-1, the J call TRBJ2-1; D is undetermined. CDR1 and CDR2 from the germline V gene are SGHRS and YFSETQ. Trimming took off 0 bases at V and 3 bases at J, with 19 bases between the two ends. There are 18 residues in the CDR3. The CDR3 coding sequence is TGCGCCAGCAGCTTGGAGTGGGGATCCCCCAGTGGCTACAATGAGCAGTTCTTC. Its protein product is CASSLEWGSPSGYNEQFF.

The table lists this clonotype with a few counts. V is TRBV4-3 and J is TRBJ1-4; no reliable D call. The germline V and J ends were trimmed by 0 bases and 3 bases, with 17 bases remaining between them. This CDR3 has 18 amino acids. Germline V gene lookup returns CDR1 LGHNA and CDR2 YSLEER. CDR3 residues: CASSQDVTVGRPNEKLFF. The CDR3 nucleotides are TGCGCCAGCAGCCAAGATGTTACTGTAGGCAGGCCTAATGAAAAACTGTTTTTT.

This clonotype was observed a few times. The rearrangement links TRBV24-1 to TRBJ2-5, with 8 positions matching TRBD1. V lost 2 bases to trimming and J lost 4 bases; unmatched junction nucleotides: 5. The V gene's germline CDR1 is KGHDR and CDR2 SFDVKD. The CDR3 extends over 15 amino acids. Here the CDR3 reads CATSDSDRVVETQYF. The CDR3 nucleotides read TGTGCCACCAGTGATTCGGACAGGGTGGTAGAGACCCAGTACTTC.

The rearrangement uses TRBV12-3 or TRBV12-4 and TRBJ2-1; the D call may be TRBD1 or TRBD2 (6 bases each). CDR3 length: 14 residues. Trimming cost V 6 bases and J 2 bases, with 11 bases left between them. CDR3 nucleotides: TGTGCCAGCAGCGGGGGCGCCCCCTACAATGAGCAGTTCTTC. Translated, it gives CASSGGAPYNEQFF.